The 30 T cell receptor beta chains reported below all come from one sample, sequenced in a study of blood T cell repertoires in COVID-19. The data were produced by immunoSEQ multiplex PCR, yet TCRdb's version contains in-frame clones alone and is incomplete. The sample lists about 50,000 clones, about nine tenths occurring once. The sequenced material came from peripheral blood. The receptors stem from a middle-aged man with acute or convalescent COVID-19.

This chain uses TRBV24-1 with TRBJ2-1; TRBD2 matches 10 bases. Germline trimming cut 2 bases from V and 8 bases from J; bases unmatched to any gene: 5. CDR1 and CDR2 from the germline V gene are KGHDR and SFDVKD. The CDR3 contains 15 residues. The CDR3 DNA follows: TGTGCCACCAGTGATTCTAGCGGGAGCATTGATGAGCAGTTCTTC. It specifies CATSDSSGSIDEQFF.

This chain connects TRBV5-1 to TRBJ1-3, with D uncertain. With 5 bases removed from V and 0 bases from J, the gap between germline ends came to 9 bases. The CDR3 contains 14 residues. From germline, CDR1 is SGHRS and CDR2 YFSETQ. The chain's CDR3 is CASRQQNSGNTIYF. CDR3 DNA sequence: TGCGCCAGCAGGCAACAGAACTCTGGAAACACCATATATTTT.

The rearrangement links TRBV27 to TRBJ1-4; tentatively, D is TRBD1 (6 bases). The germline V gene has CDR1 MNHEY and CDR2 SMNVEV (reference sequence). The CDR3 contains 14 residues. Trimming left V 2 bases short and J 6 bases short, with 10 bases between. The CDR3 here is CASSLRGKYEKLFF. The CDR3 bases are TGTGCCAGCAGTTTAAGGGGGAAGTATGAAAAACTGTTTTTT.

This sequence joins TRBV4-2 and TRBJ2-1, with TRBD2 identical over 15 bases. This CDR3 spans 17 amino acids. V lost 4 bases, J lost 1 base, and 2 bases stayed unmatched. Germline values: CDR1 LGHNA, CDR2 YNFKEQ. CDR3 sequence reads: CASSLGTSGRSYNEQFF. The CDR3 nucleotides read TGTGCCAGCAGCCTAGGGACTAGCGGGAGGTCCTACAATGAGCAGTTCTTC.

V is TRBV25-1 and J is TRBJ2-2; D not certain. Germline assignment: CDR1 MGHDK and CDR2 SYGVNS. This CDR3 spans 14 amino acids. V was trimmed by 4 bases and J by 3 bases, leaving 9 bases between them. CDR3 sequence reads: CASSGPPDTGELFF. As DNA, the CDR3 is TGTGCCAGCAGTGGTCCCCCGGACACCGGGGAGCTGTTTTTT.

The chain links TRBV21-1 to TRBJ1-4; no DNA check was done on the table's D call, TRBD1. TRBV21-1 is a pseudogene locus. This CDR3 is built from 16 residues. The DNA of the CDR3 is TGTGCCAGCAGCAAAGTGGCCCACTTTCACAGTGAAAAACTGTTTTTT. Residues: CASSKVAHFHSEKLFF.

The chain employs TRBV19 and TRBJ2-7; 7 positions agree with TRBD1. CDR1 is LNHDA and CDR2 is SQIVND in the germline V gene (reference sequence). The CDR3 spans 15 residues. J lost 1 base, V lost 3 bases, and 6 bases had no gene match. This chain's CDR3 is CASSMRRDRSYEQYF. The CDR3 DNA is TGTGCCAGTAGTATGCGCCGGGACAGATCCTACGAGCAGTACTTC.

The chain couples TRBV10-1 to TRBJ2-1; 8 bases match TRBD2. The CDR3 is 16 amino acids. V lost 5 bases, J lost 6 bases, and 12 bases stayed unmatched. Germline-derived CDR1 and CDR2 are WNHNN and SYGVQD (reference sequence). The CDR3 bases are TGCGCCAGCAGTCCGTCAGTTAGCGGGAAGTTCAATGAGCAGTTCTTC. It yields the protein CASSPSVSGKFNEQFF.

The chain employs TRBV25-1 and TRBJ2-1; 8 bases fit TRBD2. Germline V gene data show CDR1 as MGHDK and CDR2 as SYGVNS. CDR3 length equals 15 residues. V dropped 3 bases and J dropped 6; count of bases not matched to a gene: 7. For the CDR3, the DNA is TGTGCCAGCAGTGAGGGGGGGACTAGTCCCAATGAGCAGTTCTTC. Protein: CASSEGGTSPNEQFF. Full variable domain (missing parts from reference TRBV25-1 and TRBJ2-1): EADIYQTPRYLVIGTGKKITLECSQTMGHDKMYWYQQDPGMELHLIHYSYGVNSTEKGDLSSESTVSRIRTEHFPLTLESARPSHTSQYLCASSEGGTSPNEQFFGPGTRLTVL.

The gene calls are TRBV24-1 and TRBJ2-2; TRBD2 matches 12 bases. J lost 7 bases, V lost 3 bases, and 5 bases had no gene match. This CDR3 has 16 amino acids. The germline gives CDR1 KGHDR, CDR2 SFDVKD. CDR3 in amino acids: CATSDGLAGMHGELFF. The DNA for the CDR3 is TGTGCCACCAGTGATGGACTAGCGGGAATGCACGGGGAGCTGTTTTTT.

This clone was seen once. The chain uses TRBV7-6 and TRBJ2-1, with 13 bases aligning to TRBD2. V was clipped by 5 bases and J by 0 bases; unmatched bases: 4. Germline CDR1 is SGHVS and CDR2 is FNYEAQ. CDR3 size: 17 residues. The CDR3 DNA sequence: TGTGCCAGCAGCCTGACTAGCGGGGGGAGCTCCTACAATGAGCAGTTCTTC. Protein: CASSLTSGGSSYNEQFF.

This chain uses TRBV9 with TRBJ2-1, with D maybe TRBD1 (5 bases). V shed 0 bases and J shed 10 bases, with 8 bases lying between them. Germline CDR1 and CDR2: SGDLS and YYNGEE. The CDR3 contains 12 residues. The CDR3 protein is CASSVGWGEQFF. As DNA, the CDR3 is TGTGCCAGCAGCGTAGGGTGGGGCGAGCAGTTCTTC.

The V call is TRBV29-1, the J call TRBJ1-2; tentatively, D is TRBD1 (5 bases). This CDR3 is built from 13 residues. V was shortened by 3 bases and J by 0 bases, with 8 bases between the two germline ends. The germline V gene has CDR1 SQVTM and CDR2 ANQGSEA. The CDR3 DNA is TGCAGCGTTGAGGGGCAGCCTAACTATGGCTACACCTTC. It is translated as CSVEGQPNYGYTF. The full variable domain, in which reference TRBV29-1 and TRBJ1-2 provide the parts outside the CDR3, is SAVISQKPSRDICQRGTSLTIQCQVDSQVTMMFWYRQQPGQSLTLIATANQGSEATYESGFVIDKFPISRPNLTFSTLTVSNMSPEDSSIYLCSVEGQPNYGYTFGSGTRLTVV.

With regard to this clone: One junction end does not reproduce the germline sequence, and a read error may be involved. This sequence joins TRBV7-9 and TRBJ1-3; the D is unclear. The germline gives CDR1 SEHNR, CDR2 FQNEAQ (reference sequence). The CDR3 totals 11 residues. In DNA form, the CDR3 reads TGTGCCAGCAGCTTAGAAATCAAAGCGGATTTT. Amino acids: CASSLEIKADF. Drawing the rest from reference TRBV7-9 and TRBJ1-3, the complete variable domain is DTGVSQNPRHKITKRGQNVTFRCDPISEHNRLYWYRQTLGQGPEFLTYFQNEAQLEKSRLLSDRFSAERPKGSFSTLEIQRTEQGDSAMYLCASSLEIKADFGEGSWLTVV.

The CDR3 is CASTPLAGGPYNEQFF. In DNA, the CDR3 is TGTGCCAGCACCCCACTAGCGGGAGGGCCTTACAATGAGCAGTTCTTC. The V gene is TRBV14, the J gene TRBJ2-1, with TRBD2 matching over 13 bases. Trimming cost V 7 bases and J 4 bases; bases outside gene matches: 7. The CDR3 loop spans 16 amino acids. CDR1 is SGHDN and CDR2 is FVKESK in the germline V gene.

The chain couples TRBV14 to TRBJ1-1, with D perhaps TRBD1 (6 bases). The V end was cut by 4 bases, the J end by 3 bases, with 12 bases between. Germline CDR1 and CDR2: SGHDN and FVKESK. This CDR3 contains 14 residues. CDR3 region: CASSRIQGHTEAFF. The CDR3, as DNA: TGTGCCAGCAGCCGAATACAGGGCCACACTGAAGCTTTCTTT.

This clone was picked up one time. CDR3 bases: TGTGCCAGCAGCCAAGATATGGGACAGAAACATGGCTACACCTTC. Residues: CASSQDMGQKHGYTF. The gene calls are TRBV14 and TRBJ1-2, with 7 bases identical to TRBD1. The CDR3 is 15 residues long. The V and J ends lost 0 bases and 6 bases, in that order; junction bases with no gene match: 7. The germline CDR1 and CDR2 sequences are SGHDN and FVKESK.

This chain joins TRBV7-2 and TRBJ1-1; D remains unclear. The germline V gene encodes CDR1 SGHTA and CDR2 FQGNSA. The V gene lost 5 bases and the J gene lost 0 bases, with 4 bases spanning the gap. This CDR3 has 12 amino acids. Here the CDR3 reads CASSPMNTEAFF. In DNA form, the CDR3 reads TGTGCCAGCAGCCCTATGAACACTGAAGCTTTCTTT.

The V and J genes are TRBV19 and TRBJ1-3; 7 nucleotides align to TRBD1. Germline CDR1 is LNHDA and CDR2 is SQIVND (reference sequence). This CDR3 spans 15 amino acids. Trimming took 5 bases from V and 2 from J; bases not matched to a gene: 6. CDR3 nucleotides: TGTGCCAGTAGTTCGGGACAGTGGGCTGGAAACACCATATATTTT. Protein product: CASSSGQWAGNTIYF.

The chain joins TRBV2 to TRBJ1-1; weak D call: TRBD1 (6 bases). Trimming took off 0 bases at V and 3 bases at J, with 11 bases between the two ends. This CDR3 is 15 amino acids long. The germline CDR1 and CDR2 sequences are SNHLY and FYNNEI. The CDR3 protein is CASSEARGTDTEAFF. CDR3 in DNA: TGTGCCAGCAGTGAAGCCAGGGGTACCGACACTGAAGCTTTCTTT.

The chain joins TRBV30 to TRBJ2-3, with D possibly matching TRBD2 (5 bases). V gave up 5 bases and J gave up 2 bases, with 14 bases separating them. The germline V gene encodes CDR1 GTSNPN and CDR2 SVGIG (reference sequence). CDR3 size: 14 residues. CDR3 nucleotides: TGTGCCTGGTCTCCTAGCTCGACCACAGATACGCAGTATTTT. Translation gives CAWSPSSTTDTQYF.

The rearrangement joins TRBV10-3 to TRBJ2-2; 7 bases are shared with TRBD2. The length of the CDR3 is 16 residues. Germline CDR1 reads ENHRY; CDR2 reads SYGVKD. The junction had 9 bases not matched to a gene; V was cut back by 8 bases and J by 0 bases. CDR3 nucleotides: TGTGCCATCCTAGCGGTGGACCTCGCGAACACCGGGGAGCTGTTTTTT. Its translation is CAILAVDLANTGELFF.

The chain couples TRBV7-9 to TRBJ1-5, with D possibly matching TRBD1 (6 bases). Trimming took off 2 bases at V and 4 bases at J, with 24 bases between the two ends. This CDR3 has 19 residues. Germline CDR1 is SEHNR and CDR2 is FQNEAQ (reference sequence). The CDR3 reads CASSLRREGVGTQNQPQHF. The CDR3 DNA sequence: TGTGCCAGCAGCTTAAGGAGAGAGGGTGTCGGGACACAAAATCAGCCCCAGCATTTT. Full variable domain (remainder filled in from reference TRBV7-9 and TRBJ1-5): DTGVSQNPRHKITKRGQNVTFRCDPISEHNRLYWYRQTLGQGPEFLTYFQNEAQLEKSRLLSDRFSAERPKGSFSTLEIQRTEQGDSAMYLCASSLRREGVGTQNQPQHFGDGTRLSIL.

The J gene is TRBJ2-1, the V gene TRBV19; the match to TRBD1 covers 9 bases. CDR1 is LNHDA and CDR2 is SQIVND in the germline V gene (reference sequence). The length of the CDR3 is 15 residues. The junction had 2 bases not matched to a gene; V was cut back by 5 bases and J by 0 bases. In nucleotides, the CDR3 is TGTGCCAGTAGTGAGACAGGGGGCTCCTACAATGAGCAGTTCTTC. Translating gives CASSETGGSYNEQFF.

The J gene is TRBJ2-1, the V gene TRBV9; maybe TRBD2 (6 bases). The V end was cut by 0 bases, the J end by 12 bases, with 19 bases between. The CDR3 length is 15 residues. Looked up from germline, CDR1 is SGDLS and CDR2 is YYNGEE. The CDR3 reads CASSVEVSGSLGQFF. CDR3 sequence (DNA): TGTGCCAGCAGCGTAGAGGTTAGCGGATCCCTCGGGCAGTTCTTC. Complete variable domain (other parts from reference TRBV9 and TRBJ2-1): DSGVTQTPKHLITATGQRVTLRCSPRSGDLSVYWYQQSLDQGLQFLIQYYNGEERAKGNILERFSAQQFPDLHSELNLSSLELGDSALYFCASSVEVSGSLGQFFGPGTRLTVL.

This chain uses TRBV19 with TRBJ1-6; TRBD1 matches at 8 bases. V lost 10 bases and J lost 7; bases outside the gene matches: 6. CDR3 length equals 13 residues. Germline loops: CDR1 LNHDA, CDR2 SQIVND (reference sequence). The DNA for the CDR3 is TGTGCCACTGGACAGGGCTGGAATTCACCCCTCCACTTT. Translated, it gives CATGQGWNSPLHF.

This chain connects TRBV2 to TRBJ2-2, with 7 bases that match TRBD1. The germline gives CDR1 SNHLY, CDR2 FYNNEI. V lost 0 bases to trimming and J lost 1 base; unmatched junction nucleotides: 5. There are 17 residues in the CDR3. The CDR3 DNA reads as TGTGCCAGCAGTGAAGCGGGGGACAGAGTGAACACCGGGGAGCTGTTTTTT. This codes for CASSEAGDRVNTGELFF.

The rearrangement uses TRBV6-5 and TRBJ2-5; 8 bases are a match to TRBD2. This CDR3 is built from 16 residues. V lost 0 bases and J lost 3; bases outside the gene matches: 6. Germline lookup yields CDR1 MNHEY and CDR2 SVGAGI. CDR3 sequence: CASSYSKVLAEETQYF. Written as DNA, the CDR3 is TGTGCCAGCAGTTACTCGAAGGTACTAGCGGAAGAGACCCAGTACTTC.

The CDR3: CASSLAGQGNYGYTF. In DNA form, the CDR3 reads TGTGCCAGCAGCTTAGCTGGTCAGGGTAACTATGGCTACACCTTC. V usage is TRBV7-6 and J usage is TRBJ1-2; D is possibly TRBD1 (5 bases). V was shortened by 0 bases and J by 1 base, with 9 bases between the two germline ends. Germline CDR1 is SGHVS and CDR2 is FNYEAQ. This CDR3 is 15 amino acids long.

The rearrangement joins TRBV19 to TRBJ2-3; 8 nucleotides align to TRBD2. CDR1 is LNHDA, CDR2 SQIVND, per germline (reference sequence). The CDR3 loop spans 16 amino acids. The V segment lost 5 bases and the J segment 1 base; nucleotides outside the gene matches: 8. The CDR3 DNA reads TGTGCCAGTAGTCCGCCCTCGGGGGGGGGCACAGATACGCAGTATTTT. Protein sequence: CASSPPSGGGTDTQYF.